The 3 T cell receptor beta chains below come from one sample, sequenced in a study of response to subunit inactivated influenza vaccine. MiXCR, applied by TCRdb to the RT-PCR reads, yields one record per CDR3 protein. The table shows around 540,000 distinct CDR3 sequences, with 10% to 15% occurring only once. The specimen was PBMCs from blood, collected on the day of vaccination. The receptors here all came from a middle-aged man who received an inactivated influenza vaccine.

The rearrangement joins TRBV20-1 to TRBJ1-5, with 10 bases that match TRBD1. V was pared by 4 bases and J by 2 bases, with 11 bases of the junction left unmatched. Germline V CDR1 and CDR2: DFQATT, SNEGSKA (reference sequence). The CDR3 length is 17 residues. The CDR3 loop reads CSAIGDRGGLGNQPQHF. DNA of the CDR3: TGCAGTGCTATAGGGGACAGGGGAGGCCTCGGCAATCAGCCCCAGCATTTT.

This clonotype was seen many times. The chain is built from TRBV20-1 and TRBJ2-5; a possible D gene is TRBD2 (6 bases). Germline values: CDR1 DFQATT, CDR2 SNEGSKA (reference sequence). With 1 base removed from V and 4 bases from J, the gap between germline ends came to 10 bases. The CDR3 runs 13 residues. CDR3 region: CSARGPAGETQYF. The CDR3 DNA reads as TGCAGTGCTAGAGGGCCAGCGGGAGAGACCCAGTACTTC.

This clonotype was seen only a few times. The chain couples TRBV5-1 to TRBJ1-1; D ambiguous. The germline CDR1 and CDR2 sequences are SGHRS and YFSETQ. The CDR3 is made up of 13 amino acids. V was cut by 0 bases and J by 4 bases, with 7 bases left in between. The CDR3 spells CASSLGYSTEAFF. Written as DNA, the CDR3 is TGCGCCAGCAGCTTGGGCTATTCCACTGAAGCTTTCTTT.